These 22 T cell receptor beta chains were sequenced from one sample in a study of cytomegalovirus exposure and HLA in healthy donors. PCR used 60 Vbeta primers and 13 Jbeta primers. TCRdb's table, derived via immunoSEQ multiplex PCR, lists solely in-frame clones and lacks some. This listing includes over 45,000 clones. The source material was PBMCs. All receptors come from a woman aged 40 to 50 in good health and CMV-seronegative.

The V and J genes are TRBV5-6 and TRBJ1-3; weak D call: TRBD1 (5 bases). V gave up 4 bases and J gave up 0 bases, with 11 bases separating them. The germline V gene has CDR1 SGHDT and CDR2 YYEEEE. The CDR3 has 15 amino acids. The CDR3 here is CASSQGLYSGNTIYF. CDR3 DNA: TGTGCCAGCAGCCAGGGACTCTACTCTGGAAACACCATATATTTT.

V usage is TRBV5-4 and J usage is TRBJ1-4, with no clear D. The V end was cut by 5 bases, the J end by 8 bases, with 22 bases between. This CDR3 is built from 16 residues. Germline V CDR1 and CDR2: SGHNT, YYREEE (reference sequence). The CDR3 reads CASSTRRSTHEEKLFF. CDR3 nucleotide sequence: TGTGCCAGCAGTACCCGAAGGTCGACTCATGAGGAAAAACTGTTTTTT.

CDR3 DNA sequence: TGTGCCAGCAGCTTGGGACTAGCGGGTCAAGTCGGGGAGCTGTTTTTT. Amino acids: CASSLGLAGQVGELFF. The chain recombines TRBV5-6 with TRBJ2-2; 10 bases fit TRBD2. V dropped 0 bases and J dropped 7; count of bases not matched to a gene: 6. Germline CDR1 and CDR2: SGHDT and YYEEEE. This CDR3 region has 16 residues.

Remarks on this clone: At one end the junction does not follow the germline gene, possibly because of a read error. The chain uses TRBV9 and TRBJ1-1; TRBD1 matches 9 bases. Germline CDR1 and CDR2: SGDLS and YYNGEE. This CDR3 comprises 14 residues. The CDR3 region has the DNA TGTGCCAGCAGCGTTAGACAGGGGGACACTGAAGATTTCTTT. Translated, it gives CASSVRQGDTEDFF.

V usage is TRBV21-1 and J usage is TRBJ2-6; the DNA was not compared with TRBD1, the D call given in the table. TRBV21-1 is listed as a pseudogene. The CDR3 spans 16 residues. The CDR3 nucleotides read TGTGCCAGCAGCGGGACAGGCCCAGCTGGGGCCAACGTCCTGACTTTC. It yields the protein CASSGTGPAGANVLTF.

The rearrangement joins TRBV6-1 to TRBJ1-3, with D possibly matching TRBD1 (6 bases). The germline V gene has CDR1 MNHNS and CDR2 SASEGT. The CDR3 is made up of 16 amino acids. Trimming pared 4 bases from V and 0 bases from J, leaving 13 bases between. The CDR3 is CASSGRTDPSGNTIYF. CDR3 DNA: TGTGCCAGCAGTGGACGGACAGACCCCTCTGGAAACACCATATATTTT.

The rearrangement links TRBV5-1 to TRBJ2-5; 9 positions match TRBD1. V lost 3 bases to trimming and J lost 5 bases; unmatched junction nucleotides: 11. Germline V gene data show CDR1 as SGHRS and CDR2 as YFSETQ. This CDR3 has 16 amino acids. The CDR3 DNA reads TGCGCCAGCAGCTGGATTCCGGGACAGGGTGGGGAGACCCAGTACTTC. It specifies CASSWIPGQGGETQYF. The full variable domain, in which reference TRBV5-1 and TRBJ2-5 provide the parts outside the CDR3, is KAGVTQTPRYLIKTRGQQVTLSCSPISGHRSVSWYQQTPGQGLQFLFEYFSETQRNKGNFPGRFSGRQFSNSRSEMNVSTLELGDSALYLCASSWIPGQGGETQYFGPGTRLLVL.

This rearrangement joins TRBV19 to TRBJ1-5; D might be TRBD1 (6 bases). Germline CDR1 and CDR2: LNHDA and SQIVND (reference sequence). This CDR3 has 13 amino acids. V lost 7 bases and J 5 bases, leaving 12 bases between the germline ends. CDR3 coding DNA: TGTGCCAGTACGAAGGGGGGGGATCAGCCCCAGCATTTT. This gives the protein CASTKGGDQPQHF.

V usage is TRBV18 and J usage is TRBJ1-1; possibly TRBD1 for D (6 bases). The CDR3 is 12 residues long. Germline assignment: CDR1 KGHSH and CDR2 LQKENI. The V end lost 3 bases, the J end lost 7 bases, and 9 bases lay between the germline ends. The CDR3 nucleotides read TGTGCCAGCTCACCCACAGGGCTTGAAGCTTTCTTT. Its protein product is CASSPTGLEAFF. Combining the CDR3 with reference TRBV18 and TRBJ1-1 gives the whole variable domain NAGVMQNPRHLVRRRGQEARLRCSPMKGHSHVYWYRQLPEEGLKFMVYLQKENIIDESGMPKERFSAEFPKEGPSILRIQQVVRGDSAAYFCASSPTGLEAFFGQGTRLTVV.

The chain's CDR3 is CATLDFAYEQYF. CDR3 coding DNA: TGTGCCACCCTGGACTTTGCCTACGAGCAGTACTTC. The chain recombines TRBV2 with TRBJ2-7, with a weak D call TRBD2 (5 bases). The V and J ends lost 10 bases and 2 bases respectively, with 12 bases between them. In germline, CDR1 is SNHLY, CDR2 FYNNEI. The CDR3 runs 12 residues.

The rearrangement joins TRBV19 to TRBJ2-1, with 7 bases matching TRBD2. The V gene end was trimmed by 3 bases and the J gene end by 9 bases; junction bases not matched to a gene: 8. The CDR3 covers 14 residues. Germline V lookup: CDR1 LNHDA, CDR2 SQIVND (reference sequence). The CDR3 DNA reads as TGTGCCAGTAGTATCGGCGGGAGAGCAGGTGAGCAGTTCTTC. Translating it yields CASSIGGRAGEQFF.

As DNA, the CDR3 is TGTGCCAGCAGTTTAGACAGGGGTGTCGCTGAAGCTTTCTTT. Residues: CASSLDRGVAEAFF. This chain links TRBV28 with TRBJ1-1; 8 bases are shared with TRBD1. CDR1 is MDHEN, CDR2 SYDVKM, per germline. J was trimmed by 6 bases and V by 2 bases; bases with no gene match: 5. CDR3 size: 14 residues.

The chain employs TRBV10-3 and TRBJ2-2, with 10 bases aligning to TRBD2. Germline values: CDR1 ENHRY, CDR2 SYGVKD. This CDR3 is 14 amino acids long. Trimming took 10 bases from V and 6 from J; bases not matched to a gene: 8. This chain's CDR3 is CATKPGLASGELFF. DNA of the CDR3: TGTGCCACCAAACCGGGACTAGCGTCCGGGGAGCTGTTTTTT.

The J gene is TRBJ2-7, the V gene TRBV11-2; TRBD1 matches 9 bases. CDR3 size: 14 residues. The germline V gene encodes CDR1 SGHAT and CDR2 FQNNGV. J gave up 0 bases and V 5 bases, and 2 bases lay outside the gene matches. The CDR3 DNA follows: TGTGCCAGCAGCCAGGACAGGGGCTCCTACGAGCAGTACTTC. This translates into CASSQDRGSYEQYF.

The V call is TRBV2, the J call TRBJ2-5; 7 nucleotides align to TRBD1. The end of the DNA is better explained by TRBJ2-7, so the J call may be wrong. CDR1 is SNHLY and CDR2 is FYNNEI in the germline V gene. This CDR3 is built from 14 residues. The CDR3 region has the DNA TGTGCCAGCAGTGAAGGCACAGGGGCCTACGAGCAGTACTTC. It yields the protein CASSEGTGAYEQYF.

CDR3 protein: CASSQGGGGNTIYF. DNA of the CDR3: TGCGCCAGCAGCCAGGGGGGAGGTGGAAACACCATATATTTT. The V and J genes are TRBV4-3 and TRBJ1-3; a weak D match, TRBD1 (5 bases). The germline V and J ends were trimmed by 3 bases and 3 bases, with 9 bases remaining between them. The germline gives CDR1 LGHNA, CDR2 YSLEER. This CDR3 is 14 amino acids long.

The chain joins TRBV4-3 to TRBJ2-1, with D possibly matching TRBD2 (6 bases). V lost 0 bases, J lost 4 bases, and 16 bases lay in between. The CDR3 is made up of 17 amino acids. Germline V gene sequence: CDR1 LGHNA, CDR2 YSLEER. CDR3 bases: TGCGCCAGCAGCCAAGATCCCCTAGCGAGGGGTTACAATGAGCAGTTCTTC. It specifies CASSQDPLARGYNEQFF.

The chain has TRBV6-6 and TRBJ1-5, with a possible D match to TRBD1 (6 bases). Per the germline V gene, CDR1 is MNHNY and CDR2 is SVGAGI (reference sequence). Trimming left V 8 bases short and J 6 bases short, with 20 bases between. This CDR3 comprises 15 residues. Written as DNA, the CDR3 is TGTGCCAGCGGCTCAACTCTTGCGGACAGTCAGCCCCAGCATTTT. It specifies CASGSTLADSQPQHF.

The chain carries TRBV7-3 and TRBJ1-6, with D perhaps matching TRBD1 (5 bases). Germline-derived CDR1 and CDR2 are SGHTA and FQGTGA. The CDR3 is made up of 14 amino acids. The V end lost 2 bases, the J end lost 10 bases, and 12 bases lay between the germline ends. The CDR3 nucleotides read TGTGCCAGCAGCTTAGGAGGGGAGGAATCACCCCTCCACTTT. This gives the protein CASSLGGEESPLHF.

V and J are TRBV4-2 and TRBJ2-7, with 9 nucleotides matching TRBD2. The V gene end was trimmed by 2 bases and the J gene end by 5 bases; junction bases not matched to a gene: 13. Germline V lookup: CDR1 LGHNA, CDR2 YNFKEQ. The CDR3 runs 17 residues. The CDR3: CASSQRYRGGGIDEQYF. CDR3 nucleotide sequence: TGTGCCAGCAGCCAAAGGTATCGCGGGGGGGGTATCGACGAGCAGTACTTC.

CDR3 loop: CASSYMADYNEQFF. The DNA of the CDR3 is TGTGCCAGCAGCTATATGGCGGATTACAATGAGCAGTTCTTC. V and J are TRBV7-9 and TRBJ2-1; D is uncertain. The CDR3 runs to 14 residues. V was cut by 4 bases and J by 4 bases, with 11 bases left in between. CDR1 SEHNR and CDR2 FQNEAQ come from the germline V gene (reference sequence).

The rearrangement uses TRBV19 and TRBJ1-2; D possibly corresponds to TRBD1 (5 bases). The germline V and J ends were trimmed by 4 bases and 0 bases, with 12 bases remaining between them. Per the germline V gene, CDR1 is LNHDA and CDR2 is SQIVND (reference sequence). CDR3 size: 15 residues. The CDR3 spells CASSTPRGANYGYTF. CDR3 nucleotide sequence: TGTGCCAGTAGTACTCCCCGGGGGGCTAACTATGGCTACACCTTC.